Listed below are T cell receptor beta chains from one sample, sequenced in a study of regulatory T cells in long-lasting Graves disease. TCRdb used MiXCR to reprocess the multiplex PCR reads, holding one entry per CDR3 protein. The sample carries hundreds of thousands of distinct CDR3 sequences, roughly 21% recorded once. The sequencing here drew on peripheral blood mononuclear cells (PBMCs), taken when the disease was refractory, from a patient treated with antithyroid drugs. The receptor set was obtained from a female donor with Graves disease. CDR3s include the opening cysteine and the closing phenylalanine or tryptophan. The D gene is left open where the match is weak. Only some rows state a clone size, as once, few, many or a class for expanded clones.

CDR3nt	CDR3aa	len	v_gene	d_gene	j_gene	abundance
TGTGCCAGCAGCTTGGATGGTAGCGGGAGTTACGAGCAGTACTTC	CASSLDGSGSYEQYF	15	TRBV5-4	TRBD2	TRBJ2-7	-
TGTGCCAGCAGTTTAGCAGGGCACAATGAGCAGTTCTTC	CASSLAGHNEQFF	13	TRBV28	-	TRBJ2-1	few
TGTGCCAGCAGCAAACAGCGGGAGAATTACGAGCAGTACTTC	CASSKQRENYEQYF	14	TRBV7-8	TRBD2	TRBJ2-7	few
TGTGCCAGCAGTTACTCGTTATCGACAATTAACTATGGCTACACCTTC	CASSYSLSTINYGYTF	16	TRBV6-5	-	TRBJ1-2	-
TGTGCCAGCAGTCCGTCCGCGGTCAGCTCCTACGAGCAGTACTTC	CASSPSAVSSYEQYF	15	TRBV28	-	TRBJ2-7	many
TGTGCCATCGGACTAGCGGAGCAGTACTTC	CAIGLAEQYF	10	TRBV10-3	TRBD2	TRBJ2-7	-
TGTGCCATCAGTGAGCCTTATAACGGCGGGGGCACTTCCTACGAGCAGTACTTC	CAISEPYNGGGTSYEQYF	18	TRBV10-3	-	TRBJ2-7	-
TGTGCCAGCAGTTACACCTCCGACAGGGTTGAACCCCTCCACTTT	CASSYTSDRVEPLHF	15	TRBV28	TRBD1	TRBJ1-6	many
TGTGCCAGCAGCTTAGGGGGGACAAGACTGTGCTTC	CASSLGGTRLCF	12	TRBV11-2	-	TRBJ2-4	few
TGTGCCTGGAGTGTAAGAGGGACAGGGCATTCACCCCTCCACTTT	CAWSVRGTGHSPLHF	15	TRBV30	TRBD1	TRBJ1-6	few
TGTGCCAGCAGCTTAACAGCGGGAGATTTCTACGAGCAGTACTTC	CASSLTAGDFYEQYF	15	TRBV7-9	TRBD2	TRBJ2-7	-
TGTGCCAGCAGCTCTGGTCCCTACAAGGCTGAAGCTTTCTTT	CASSSGPYKAEAFF	14	TRBV11-2	-	TRBJ1-1	many
TGTGCCAGCAGTCTCTGGACTGGTTCGGATGAGCAGTACTTC	CASSLWTGSDEQYF	14	TRBV6-1	-	TRBJ2-7	-
TGTGCCAGTAGTATAAAAGGAAATTCGGCAGCGAACACTGAAGCTTTCTTT	CASSIKGNSAANTEAFF	17	TRBV19	-	TRBJ1-1	-
TGCAGTGCTAATGGGGACAGACCCTACGAGCAGTACTTC	CSANGDRPYEQYF	13	TRBV20-1	TRBD1	TRBJ2-7	many
TGTGCCAGCAGTTACTCGCTGGGACAGGGGGCAGAAAAGACCCAGTACTTC	CASSYSLGQGAEKTQYF	17	TRBV6-5	TRBD1	TRBJ2-5	-
TGTGCCAGCAGCCAAAATAACTATGGGGAGACCCAGTACTTC	CASSQNNYGETQYF	14	TRBV3-1	-	TRBJ2-5	many
TGCAGCGTCACCCTCAGGGAAGGGGCCAGCTCCTACGAGCAGTACTTC	CSVTLREGASSYEQYF	16	TRBV29-1	-	TRBJ2-7	-
TGTGCCAGCAGCTCTAGGGACTCCGTCGCAGATACGCAGTATTTT	CASSSRDSVADTQYF	15	TRBV7-2	-	TRBJ2-3	-
TGTGCCAGCAAAAGGGGGGGGGAGAGTGAAAAACTGTTTTTT	CASKRGGESEKLFF	14	TRBV28	-	TRBJ1-4	many
TGTGCCAGCAGCCGGCTGTGGGGCCGAGAGACCCAGTACTTC	CASSRLWGRETQYF	14	TRBV7-2	-	TRBJ2-5	many
TGTGCCATCAGGGGGGTGTTTGCTACCTACGAGCAGTACTTC	CAIRGVFATYEQYF	14	TRBV10-3	-	TRBJ2-7	many
TGTGCCAGCAGCCAAAGCGGCGCTGGGGGGGAGACCCAGTACTTC	CASSQSGAGGETQYF	15	TRBV3-1	-	TRBJ2-5	-
TGCAGTGCTAGAGGTAGCGCGACCTCCTACGAGCAGTACTTC	CSARGSATSYEQYF	14	TRBV20-1	-	TRBJ2-7	-
TGTGCCAGCAGCTTGGGCTGGCGGGGCACTGAAGCTTTCTTT	CASSLGWRGTEAFF	14	TRBV11-1	-	TRBJ1-1	many
TGTGCCAGCAGACTGGTCGGCGGCAGGGACATTTTT	CASRLVGGRDIF	12	TRBV28	-	TRBJ1-4	many
TGTGCCAGCAGTTTATGGAATCAGCCCCAGCATTTT	CASSLWNQPQHF	12	TRBV12-3/TRBV12-4	-	TRBJ1-5	many
TGTGCCAGCAGCTTAGCCCTCGGATTAAACACCATATATTTT	CASSLALGLNTIYF	14	TRBV7-9	-	TRBJ1-3	-